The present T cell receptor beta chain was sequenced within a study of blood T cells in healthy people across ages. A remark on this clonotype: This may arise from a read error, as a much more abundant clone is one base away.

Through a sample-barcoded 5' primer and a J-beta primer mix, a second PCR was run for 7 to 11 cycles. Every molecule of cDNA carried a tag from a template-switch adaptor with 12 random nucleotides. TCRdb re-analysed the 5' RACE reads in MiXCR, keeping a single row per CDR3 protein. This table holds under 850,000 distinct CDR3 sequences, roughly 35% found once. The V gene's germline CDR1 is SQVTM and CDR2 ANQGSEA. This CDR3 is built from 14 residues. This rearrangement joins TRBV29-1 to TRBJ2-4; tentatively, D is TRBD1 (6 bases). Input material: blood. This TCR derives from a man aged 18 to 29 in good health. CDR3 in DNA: TGCAACGTTGGAACCCAGGGGTATTTGGACATTCAGTACTTC. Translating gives CNVGTQGYLDIQYF.